The rows below give T cell receptor beta chains drawn from one sample of a study of radiotherapy plus CTLA-4 blockade in lung cancer. This table comes from immunoSEQ multiplex PCR, and its TCRdb copy is limited to in-frame clones, with some not included. The sample has 100,000 to 150,000 clones; 75% to 90% are singletons. The specimen was peripheral blood, collected from a patient treated with radiotherapy plus ipilimumab. These receptor sequences come from a human donor with non-small cell lung cancer that progressed on radiotherapy plus ipilimumab. The CDR3 runs from the conserved cysteine through the conserved F or W. Each record gives: clone size, D gene, J gene, V gene, CDR3 DNA, CDR3 protein. A D gene is named only where the DNA matches it firmly. Some rows have no size entry. The others give once, few or many, or a class for an expanded clone.

>NA|TRBD2|TRBJ2-7|TRBV2
TGTGCCAGCAGTGAATCCGGGCTAGCGGGAGCCTACGAGCAGTACTTC
CASSESGLAGAYEQYF
>NA|TRBD1|TRBJ1-1|TRBV2
TGTGCCAGCAGTGAAGTGACAGGGGCTGAAGCTTTCTTT
CASSEVTGAEAFF
>few|NA|TRBJ1-5|TRBV18
TGTGCCAGCTCAAGTTTGTATAGCAATCAGCCCCAGCATTTT
CASSSLYSNQPQHF
>NA|TRBD1|TRBJ2-1|TRBV7-9
TGTGCCAGCAGCGCCGGGACAGGGGGCAACAATGAGCAGTTCTTC
CASSAGTGGNNEQFF
>NA|TRBD1|TRBJ2-2|TRBV27
TGTGCCAGCAGTCTCATACAGGGGGCGGTCACCGGGGAGCTGTTTTTT
CASSLIQGAVTGELFF
>NA|TRBD2|TRBJ2-1|TRBV5-8
TGTGCCAGCAGCCCGGCCCCTACTAGCGGGAGGGCCAATGAGCAGTTCTTC
CASSPAPTSGRANEQFF
>NA|NA|TRBJ1-1|TRBV6-6
TGTGCCAGCAGTTATTCCGTTGGAGCTTTCTTT
CASSYSVGAFF
>NA|NA|TRBJ1-3|TRBV4-2
TGTGCCAGCAGCCCAGATACCTCGGCGGCAGGGCTACGAAACACCATATATTTT
CASSPDTSAAGLRNTIYF
>NA|TRBD2|TRBJ2-1|TRBV13
TGTGCCAGCAGCCCCCGGTCGGGCGGGAGGGCCGGTCACAATGAGCAGTTCTTC
CASSPRSGGRAGHNEQFF
>NA|TRBD2|TRBJ2-1|TRBV25-1
TGTGCCAGCCAACCCGCGGGGGGCAATAACAATGAGCAGTTCTTC
CASQPAGGNNNEQFF
>NA|TRBD2|TRBJ2-7|TRBV27
TGTGCCAGCAGTTCCTCTAGCGGGAGGGCCTACTACGAGCAGTACTTC
CASSSSSGRAYYEQYF
>NA|TRBD2|TRBJ2-2|TRBV30
TGTGCCTGGAGTCACGGGGGGGGCACCGGGGAGCTGTTTTTT
CAWSHGGGTGELFF
>NA|TRBD1|TRBJ2-1|TRBV5-1
TGCGCCAGCAGCAGGGGACAGGGCTACAATGAGCAGTTCTTC
CASSRGQGYNEQFF
>NA|NA|TRBJ1-5|TRBV7-8
TGTGCCAGCAGCTTAGAGGGCACCAATCAGCCCCAGCATTTT
CASSLEGTNQPQHF
>NA|NA|TRBJ1-3|TRBV25-1
TGTGCCAGCAGGTTGGGTTCTGGAAACACCATATATTTT
CASRLGSGNTIYF
>NA|TRBD2|TRBJ2-7|TRBV4-1
TGCGCCAGCAGCCAAGGGGCGGGAGGGTCCTACGAGCAGTACTTC
CASSQGAGGSYEQYF
>NA|TRBD1|TRBJ1-5|TRBV30
TGTGCCTGGCACTGGGACAGGGGGAATAGCAATCAGCCCCAGCATTTT
CAWHWDRGNSNQPQHF